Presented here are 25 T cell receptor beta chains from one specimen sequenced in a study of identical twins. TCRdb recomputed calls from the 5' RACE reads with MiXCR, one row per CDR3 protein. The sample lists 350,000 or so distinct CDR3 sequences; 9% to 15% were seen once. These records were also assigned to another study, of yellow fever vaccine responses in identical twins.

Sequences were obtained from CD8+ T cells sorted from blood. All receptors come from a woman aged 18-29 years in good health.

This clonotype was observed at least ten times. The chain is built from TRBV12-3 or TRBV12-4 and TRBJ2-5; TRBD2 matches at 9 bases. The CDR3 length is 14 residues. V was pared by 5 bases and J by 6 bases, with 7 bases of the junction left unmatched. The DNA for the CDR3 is TGTGCCAGCAGTCCCCTAGCGGGGTTTAAGACCCAGTACTTC. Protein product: CASSPLAGFKTQYF.

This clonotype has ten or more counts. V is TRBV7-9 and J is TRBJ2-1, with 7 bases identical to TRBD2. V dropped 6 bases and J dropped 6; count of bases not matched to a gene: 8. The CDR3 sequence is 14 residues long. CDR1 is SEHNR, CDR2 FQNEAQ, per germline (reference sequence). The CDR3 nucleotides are TGTGCCAGCAGTGGACTAGTAAGGGGCAATGAGCAGTTCTTC. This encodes CASSGLVRGNEQFF.

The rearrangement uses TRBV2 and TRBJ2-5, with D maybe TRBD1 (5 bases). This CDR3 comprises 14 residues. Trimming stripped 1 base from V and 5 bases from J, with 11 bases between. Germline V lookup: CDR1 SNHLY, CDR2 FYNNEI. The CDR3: CASSEVRGFETQYF. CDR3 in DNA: TGTGCCAGCAGTGAAGTAAGGGGTTTTGAGACCCAGTACTTC.

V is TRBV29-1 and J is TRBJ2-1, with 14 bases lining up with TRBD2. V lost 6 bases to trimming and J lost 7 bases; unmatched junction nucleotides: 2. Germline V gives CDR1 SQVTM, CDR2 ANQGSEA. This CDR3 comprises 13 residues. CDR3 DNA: TGCAGCGTCCGGACTAGCGGGAGGAATGAGCAGTTCTTC. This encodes CSVRTSGRNEQFF.

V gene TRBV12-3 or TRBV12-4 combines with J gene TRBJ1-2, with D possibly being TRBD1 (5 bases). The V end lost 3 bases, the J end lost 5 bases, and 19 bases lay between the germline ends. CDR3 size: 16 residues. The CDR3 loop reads CASSLDQGTSRYGYTF. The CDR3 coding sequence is TGTGCCAGCAGTTTGGATCAGGGAACCAGCCGTTATGGCTACACCTTC.

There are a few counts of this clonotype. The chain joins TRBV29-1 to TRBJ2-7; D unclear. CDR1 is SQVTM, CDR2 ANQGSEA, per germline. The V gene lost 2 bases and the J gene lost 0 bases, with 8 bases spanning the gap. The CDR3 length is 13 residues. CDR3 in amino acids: CSVEWGNSYEQYF. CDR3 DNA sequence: TGCAGCGTTGAATGGGGAAACTCCTACGAGCAGTACTTC.

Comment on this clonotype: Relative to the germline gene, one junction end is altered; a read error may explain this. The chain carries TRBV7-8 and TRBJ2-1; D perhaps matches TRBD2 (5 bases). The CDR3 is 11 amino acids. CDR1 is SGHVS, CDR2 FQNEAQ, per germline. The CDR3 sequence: CASSFGLALYF. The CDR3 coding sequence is TGTGCCAGCAGCTTCGGGCTAGCCCTGTACTTC.

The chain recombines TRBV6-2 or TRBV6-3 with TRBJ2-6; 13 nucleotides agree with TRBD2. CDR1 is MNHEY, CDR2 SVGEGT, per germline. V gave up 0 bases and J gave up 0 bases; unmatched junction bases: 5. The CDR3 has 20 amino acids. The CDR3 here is CASSYSRRTSGSSGANVLTF. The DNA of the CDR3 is TGTGCCAGCAGTTACTCGCGGAGGACTAGCGGGAGCTCTGGGGCCAACGTCCTGACTTTC.

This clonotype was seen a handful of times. CDR3: CAISESIQGWTEAFF. The CDR3 region has the DNA TGTGCCATCAGTGAGTCGATCCAGGGATGGACTGAAGCTTTCTTT. The chain is built from TRBV10-3 and TRBJ1-1, with a tentative D call TRBD1 (5 bases). Looked up from germline, CDR1 is ENHRY and CDR2 is SYGVKD. V was shortened by 0 bases and J by 5 bases, with 13 bases between the two germline ends. CDR3 length: 15 amino acids.

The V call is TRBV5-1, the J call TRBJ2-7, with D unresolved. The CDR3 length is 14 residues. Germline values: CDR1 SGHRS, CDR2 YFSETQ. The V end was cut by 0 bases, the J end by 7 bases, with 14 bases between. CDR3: CASSLEGLGNEQYV. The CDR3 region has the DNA TGCGCCAGCAGCTTGGAGGGATTGGGCAATGAGCAGTACGTC.

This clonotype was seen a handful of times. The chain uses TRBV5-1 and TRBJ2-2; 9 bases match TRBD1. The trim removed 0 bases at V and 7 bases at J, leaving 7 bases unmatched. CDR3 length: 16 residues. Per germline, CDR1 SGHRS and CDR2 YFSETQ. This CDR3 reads CASSLDTGTGYGELFF. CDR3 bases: TGCGCCAGCAGCTTGGACACCGGGACAGGGTACGGGGAGCTGTTTTTT.

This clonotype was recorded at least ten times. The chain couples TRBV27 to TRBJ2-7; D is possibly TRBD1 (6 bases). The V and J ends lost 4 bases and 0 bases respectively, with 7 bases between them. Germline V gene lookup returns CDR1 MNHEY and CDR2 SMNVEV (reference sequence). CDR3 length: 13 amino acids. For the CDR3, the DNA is TGTGCCAGCAGTTACAGGGCCTCCTACGAGCAGTACTTC. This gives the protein CASSYRASYEQYF.

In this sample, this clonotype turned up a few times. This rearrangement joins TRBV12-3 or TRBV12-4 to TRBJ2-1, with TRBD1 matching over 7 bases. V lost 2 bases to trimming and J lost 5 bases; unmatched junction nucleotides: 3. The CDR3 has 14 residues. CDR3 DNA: TGTGCCAGCAGTTTACAGGGGGAAGACAATGAGCAGTTCTTC. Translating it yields CASSLQGEDNEQFF.

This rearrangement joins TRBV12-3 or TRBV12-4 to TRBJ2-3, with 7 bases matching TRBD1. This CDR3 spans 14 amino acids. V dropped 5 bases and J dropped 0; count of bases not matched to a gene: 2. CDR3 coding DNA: TGTGCCAGCAGTGGGACAGATAGCACAGATACGCAGTATTTT. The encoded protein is CASSGTDSTDTQYF.

The CDR3 is CASSEAILGREETQYF. CDR3 nucleotide sequence: TGTGCCAGCAGTGAAGCTATTCTAGGGCGAGAAGAGACCCAGTACTTC. The chain is built from TRBV2 and TRBJ2-5; D call uncertain. The CDR3 runs 16 residues. The germline V gene encodes CDR1 SNHLY and CDR2 FYNNEI. Between the trimmed V and J ends, which lost 0 bases and 3 bases, there was a span of 14 bases.

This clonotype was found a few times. For the CDR3, the DNA is TGTGCCAGCAGCCCGATCCGGGACAGCAGCTCCTACAATGAGCAGTTCTTC. Its protein is CASSPIRDSSSYNEQFF. This chain links TRBV5-6 with TRBJ2-1; the match to TRBD1 covers 7 bases. Trimming took 4 bases from V and 0 from J; bases not matched to a gene: 10. The germline gives CDR1 SGHDT, CDR2 YYEEEE. The CDR3 has 17 residues.

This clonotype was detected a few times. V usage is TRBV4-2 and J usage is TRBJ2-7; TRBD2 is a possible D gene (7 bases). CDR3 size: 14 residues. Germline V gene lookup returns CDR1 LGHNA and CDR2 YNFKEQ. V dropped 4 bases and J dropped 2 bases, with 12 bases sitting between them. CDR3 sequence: CASSPGAGAYEQYV. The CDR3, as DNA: TGTGCCAGCAGCCCGGGGGCGGGAGCCTACGAGCAGTACGTC.

CDR3 region: CASSQRYANTEAFF. In nucleotides, the CDR3 is TGCGCCAGCAGCCAAAGATACGCGAACACTGAAGCTTTCTTT. The V call is TRBV5-1, the J call TRBJ1-1; D gene uncertain. CDR1 is SGHRS and CDR2 is YFSETQ in the germline V gene. The CDR3 is made up of 14 amino acids. V was pared by 4 bases and J by 1 base, with 11 bases between.

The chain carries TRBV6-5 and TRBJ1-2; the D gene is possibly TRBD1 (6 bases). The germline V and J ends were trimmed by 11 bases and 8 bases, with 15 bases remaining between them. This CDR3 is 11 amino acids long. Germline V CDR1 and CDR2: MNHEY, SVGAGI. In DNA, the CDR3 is TGTGCCGCAGGGGAGTCCAGGGGCTACACCTTC. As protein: CAAGESRGYTF.

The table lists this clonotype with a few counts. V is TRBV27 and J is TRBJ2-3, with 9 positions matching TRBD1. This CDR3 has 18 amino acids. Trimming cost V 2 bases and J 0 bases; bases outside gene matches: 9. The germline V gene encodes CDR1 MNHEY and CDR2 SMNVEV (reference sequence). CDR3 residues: CASSLEGQGGVSTDTQYF. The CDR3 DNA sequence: TGTGCCAGCAGTTTAGAGGGACAGGGAGGGGTTAGCACAGATACGCAGTATTTT.

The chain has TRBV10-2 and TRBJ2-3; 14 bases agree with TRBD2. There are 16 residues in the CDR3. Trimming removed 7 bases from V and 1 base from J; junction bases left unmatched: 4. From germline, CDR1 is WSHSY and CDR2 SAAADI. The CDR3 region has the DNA TGCGCCAGCACCATGGGACTAGCGGGAGGCACAGATACGCAGTATTTT. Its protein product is CASTMGLAGGTDTQYF.

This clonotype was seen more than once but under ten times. The CDR3 is CASSPGQPTYEQYV. As DNA, the CDR3 is TGTGCCAGCTCCCCGGGGCAGCCAACCTACGAGCAGTACGTC. The chain recombines TRBV14 with TRBJ2-7; D may be TRBD1 or TRBD2 (5 bases each). This CDR3 has 14 amino acids. Trimming took 8 bases from V and 2 from J, leaving 16 bases between them. CDR1 SGHDN and CDR2 FVKESK come from the germline V gene.

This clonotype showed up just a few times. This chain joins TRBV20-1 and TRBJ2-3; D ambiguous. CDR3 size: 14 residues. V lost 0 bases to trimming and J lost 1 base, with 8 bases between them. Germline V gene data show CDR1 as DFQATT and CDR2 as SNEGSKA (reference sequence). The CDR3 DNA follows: TGCAGTGCTAGAGATGGGTCTGGCACAGATACGCAGTATTTT. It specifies CSARDGSGTDTQYF.

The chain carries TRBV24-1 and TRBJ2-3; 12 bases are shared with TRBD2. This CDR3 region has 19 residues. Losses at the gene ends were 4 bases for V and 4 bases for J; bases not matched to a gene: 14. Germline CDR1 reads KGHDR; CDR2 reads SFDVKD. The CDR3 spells CATSESGAGLAGRADTQYF. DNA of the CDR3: TGTGCCACCAGTGAGAGCGGCGCGGGACTAGCGGGTAGAGCAGATACGCAGTATTTT.

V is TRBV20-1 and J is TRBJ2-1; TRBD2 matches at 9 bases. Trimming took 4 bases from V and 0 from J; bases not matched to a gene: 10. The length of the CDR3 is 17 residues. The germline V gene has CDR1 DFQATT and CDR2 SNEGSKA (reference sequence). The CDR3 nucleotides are TGCAGTGCTAAAATCGGGACTAGCCGGAGCTCCTACAATGAGCAGTTCTTC. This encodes CSAKIGTSRSSYNEQFF.